This record looks at one T cell receptor (beta chain) sequence and its context. Antigen specificity is unknown. Germline V gives CDR1 SGHAT, CDR2 FQNNGV. V lost 3 bases and J lost 8; bases outside the gene matches: 4. CDR3 length: 14 residues. The repertoire was sequenced with immunoSEQ multiplex PCR; TCRdb's copy has only in-frame clones and lacks some. The table lists about 80,000 clones, 78% of them singletons. The source of the sample is a study of radiotherapy plus CTLA-4 blockade in lung cancer. The study's findings and limits: Expansion in blood of tumor-derived TCR clones was seen after radiotherapy plus ipilimumab. Increased serum interferon-beta after radiation also reportedly predicted response strongly.

The sample was peripheral blood, taken from a patient treated with radiotherapy plus ipilimumab. The receptor was isolated from a human donor with non-small cell lung cancer whose response to radiotherapy plus ipilimumab could not be evaluated. Some clones in this sample may be carry-over from other donors' samples. V usage is TRBV11-2 and J usage is TRBJ2-1; 10 nucleotides agree with TRBD2. The CDR3 nucleotides read TGTGCCAGCAGCTTTCGAGCGGGGGGGGATGAGCAGTTCTTC. It encodes CASSFRAGGDEQFF.